Below, one T cell receptor beta chain is given with its context. The CDR3 totals 17 residues. Looked up from germline, CDR1 is MNHEY and CDR2 is SVGEGT. The ends lost 3 bases at V and 4 bases at J; junction bases unmatched: 11. The data were produced by immunoSEQ multiplex PCR, yet TCRdb's version contains in-frame clones alone and is incomplete. The sample lists around 220,000 clones, roughly nine tenths seen once, with over 6% in the top ten. This sample was included in a study of blood T cell repertoires in COVID-19. Across the study: Samples came from the United States, Italy and Spain, spanning acute and convalescent COVID-19.

Participants spanned ages about 18 to 90 years and resided in fewer than 30 US areas. Self-reported history from a screening survey and questionnaire set each donor's cohort. Sequencing input: PBMCs or T cells enriched from blood (not recorded which). This sequence joins TRBV6-2 or TRBV6-3 and TRBJ2-7, with 11 bases fitting TRBD2. The TCR originated in a woman aged 25 to 45 with acute COVID-19. In DNA form, the CDR3 reads TGTGCCAGCAGTTATGAGTACGGGACTAGCGGTGATTACGAGCAGTACTTC. This encodes CASSYEYGTSGDYEQYF.